This TCR beta chain was identified in a study of molecular identifiers for immune sequencing clone quantification. Study outcomes and limitations: Highly expanded clone sizes could be underestimated by identical TCR molecules that share a barcode.

This clonotype was recorded many times. As yet, its antigen is unknown. When naive CD8 T cells were sorted, they were gated as CD8+CD4-CCR7+CD45RA+. V lost 6 bases and J 9 bases, leaving 18 bases between the germline ends. The germline V gene encodes CDR1 MDHEN and CDR2 SYDVKM. The CDR3 totals 14 residues. Previously published methods and listed TCR primers were used for the bulk TCR libraries. TCRdb re-derived calls from the PCR reads in MiXCR, one entry per CDR3 protein. In the table there are a few hundred thousand distinct CDR3 sequences, roughly a quarter of which are singletons. Input material: naive CD8+ T cells from blood, with Jurkat cell RNA spiked in. The subset: FACS-sorted CD8+CD4-CCR7+CD45RA+ naive T cells. The sequence was collected from a human donor in good health. Some libraries in this study had Jurkat cell RNA spiked in. The V call is TRBV28, the J call TRBJ1-5, with D unresolved. The CDR3 region is CASRPARTGGPQHF. Here the CDR3 DNA reads TGTGCCAGCAGACCCGCGAGGACCGGAGGGCCCCAGCATTTT.